This T cell receptor beta chain stems from a study of blood T cell repertoires in COVID-19. Produced via immunoSEQ multiplex PCR; TCRdb's table is partial and in-frame only. The data hold fewer than 150,000 clones, with roughly four fifths observed a single time. CDR3 length equals 15 residues. This clone has just one count. The genes are TRBV21-1 and TRBJ2-2; the table's D call TRBD1 went unverified against the DNA. TRBV21-1 is flagged as a pseudogene. This clonotype was sampled from a woman in her forties or fifties with acute or convalescent COVID-19. The sample consisted of peripheral blood. The chain's CDR3 is CASNHRGINTGELFF. Here the CDR3 DNA reads TGTGCCAGCAACCACAGGGGAATTAACACCGGGGAGCTGTTTTTT.